The 32 T cell receptor beta chains presented below share a single source sample, sequenced in a study of T cell responses to AZD1222 COVID-19 vaccine. Profiling relied on immunoSEQ multiplex PCR, and the TCRdb table lists in-frame clones only, not all of them. This sample has some 100,000 clones; 91% occur once, and the top ten carry 7.5%. Specimen: peripheral blood, collected on day 0 of AZD1222 vaccination. The receptors originated from an adult in good health.

CDR3 coding DNA: TGTGCCAGTAGTTTTCTCCGGGGGGCGCGAACAGATACGCAGTATTTT. This sequence encodes CASSFLRGARTDTQYF. The chain employs TRBV19 and TRBJ2-3; perhaps TRBD2 as D (7 bases). The V end lost 5 bases, the J end lost 3 bases, and 18 bases lay between the germline ends. Germline V lookup: CDR1 LNHDA, CDR2 SQIVND (reference sequence). The CDR3 runs to 16 residues. Looking up the rest from reference TRBV19 and TRBJ2-3 gives the full variable domain: DGGITQSPKYLFRKEGQNVTLSCEQNLNHDAMYWYRQDPGQGLRLIYYSQIVNDFQKGDIAEGYSVSREKKESFPLTVTSAQKNPTAFYLCASSFLRGARTDTQYFGPGTRLTVL.

V is TRBV12-3 or TRBV12-4 and J is TRBJ1-1, with no clear D. The V gene lost 1 base and the J gene lost 5 bases, with 8 bases spanning the gap. The CDR3 length is 13 residues. The CDR3 protein is CASSLGARTEAFF. DNA of the CDR3: TGTGCCAGCAGTTTAGGGGCACGGACTGAAGCTTTCTTT.

The chain uses TRBV27 and TRBJ1-2, with D uncertain. The germline CDR1 and CDR2 sequences are MNHEY and SMNVEV (reference sequence). The length of the CDR3 is 13 residues. V lost 2 bases to trimming and J lost 4 bases, with 8 bases between them. The CDR3 DNA sequence: TGTGCCAGCAGTTTAAACGGCCCCTATGGCTACACCTTC. It translates to CASSLNGPYGYTF.

This chain uses TRBV7-9 with TRBJ2-1; D possibly matches TRBD1 or TRBD2 (5 bases each). Between the trimmed V and J ends, which lost 5 bases and 6 bases, there was a span of 8 bases. CDR1 SEHNR and CDR2 FQNEAQ come from the germline V gene (reference sequence). The CDR3 spans 12 residues. The chain's CDR3 is CASSRGVNEQFF. CDR3 nucleotides: TGTGCCAGCAGCAGGGGAGTCAATGAGCAGTTCTTC.

Here the CDR3 DNA reads TGTGCCAGCAGCTCGGGACCCGACGCGTACTTC. The encoded protein is CASSSGPDAYF. The V call is TRBV7-9, the J call TRBJ2-7; D may correspond to TRBD1 or TRBD2 (5 bases each). V was trimmed by 4 bases and J by 12 bases, leaving 13 bases between them. There are 11 residues in the CDR3. The V gene's germline CDR1 is SEHNR and CDR2 FQNEAQ (reference sequence).

This chain links TRBV5-4 with TRBJ2-4; 11 bases map to TRBD1. The CDR3 sequence is 18 residues long. V lost 0 bases, J lost 1 base, and 6 bases stayed unmatched. Germline V gene lookup returns CDR1 SGHNT and CDR2 YYREEE (reference sequence). CDR3 residues: CASSLGTGGSWAKNIQYF. The CDR3 nucleotides read TGTGCCAGCAGCTTGGGGACAGGGGGCAGTTGGGCCAAAAACATTCAGTACTTC.

By share, this clone ranks as medium-sized. Other DNA sequences in this specimen translate into the identical CDR3. V gene TRBV24-1 combines with J gene TRBJ2-5; D not resolved. The V and J ends lost 3 bases and 5 bases respectively, with 9 bases between them. The germline V gene has CDR1 KGHDR and CDR2 SFDVKD. CDR3 length: 13 residues. This CDR3 is CATSDGPRETQYF. As DNA, the CDR3 is TGTGCCACCAGTGATGGGCCCAGGGAGACCCAGTACTTC.

The rearrangement joins TRBV5-1 to TRBJ2-1; D is undetermined. The CDR3 is 12 residues long. The V and J ends lost 0 bases and 6 bases respectively, with 4 bases between them. Germline CDR1 and CDR2: SGHRS and YFSETQ. The CDR3 nucleotides are TGCGCCAGCAGCTTGGGATTCAATGAGCAGTTCTTC. It translates to CASSLGFNEQFF.

The chain couples TRBV11-3 to TRBJ2-1, with 11 bases fitting TRBD1. V was clipped by 5 bases and J by 8 bases; unmatched bases: 14. The CDR3 is 17 amino acids. Per germline, CDR1 SGHNT and CDR2 YENEEA. The CDR3 DNA is TGTGCCAGCAGCCCATACCCTCCGGGACAGGGGGGCCATGAGCAGTTCTTC. Protein product: CASSPYPPGQGGHEQFF.

The chain is built from TRBV25-1 and TRBJ1-3, with D uncertain. The CDR3 consists of 15 residues. The germline V and J ends were trimmed by 1 base and 2 bases, with 9 bases remaining between them. Germline loops: CDR1 MGHDK, CDR2 SYGVNS. The CDR3 nucleotides are TGTGCCAGCAGTGAATTCGGTGGAGCTGGAAACACCATATATTTT. Its translation: CASSEFGGAGNTIYF. Variable domain in full (rest from reference TRBV25-1 and TRBJ1-3): EADIYQTPRYLVIGTGKKITLECSQTMGHDKMYWYQQDPGMELHLIHYSYGVNSTEKGDLSSESTVSRIRTEHFPLTLESARPSHTSQYLCASSEFGGAGNTIYFGEGSWLTVV.

V and J are TRBV29-1 and TRBJ1-2; 9 nucleotides agree with TRBD1. The junction had 7 bases not matched to a gene; V was cut back by 3 bases and J by 8 bases. Per the germline V gene, CDR1 is SQVTM and CDR2 is ANQGSEA. This CDR3 comprises 13 residues. CDR3 DNA: TGCAGCGTTGATCCGGGACAGGGTAGAGGCTACACCTTC. Amino acids: CSVDPGQGRGYTF.

The chain couples TRBV12-3 or TRBV12-4 to TRBJ1-6; no clear D. The V and J ends lost 1 base and 14 bases respectively, with 12 bases between them. The CDR3 is made up of 13 amino acids. In DNA form, the CDR3 reads TGTGCCAGCAGTTTAGATCCGTTCGACTCCCTCCACTTT. It is translated as CASSLDPFDSLHF.

This chain connects TRBV6-5 to TRBJ2-7; TRBD1 might be the D (6 bases). The CDR3 length is 13 residues. Trimming pared 8 bases from V and 3 bases from J, leaving 14 bases between. CDR1 and CDR2 (germline): MNHEY, SVGAGI. Here the CDR3 DNA reads TGTGCCAGCGAACAGGGAAACAGCTACGAGCAGTACTTC. Translated: CASEQGNSYEQYF.

The rearrangement joins TRBV4-1 to TRBJ1-4; 7 bases are shared with TRBD1. CDR1 is MGHRA and CDR2 is YSYEKL in the germline V gene. This CDR3 spans 17 amino acids. J gave up 1 base and V 1 base, and 6 bases lay outside the gene matches. The CDR3 DNA sequence: TGCGCCAGCAGCCAAGGGGTCAGGGGGTTAACTAATGAAAAACTGTTTTTT. Its protein product is CASSQGVRGLTNEKLFF.

This clone was recorded once. The CDR3 sequence: CASSQGATNSPLHF. DNA of the CDR3: TGTGCCAGCAGCCAAGGGGCTACTAATTCACCCCTCCACTTT. The rearrangement links TRBV6-2 or TRBV6-3 to TRBJ1-6; weak D call: TRBD1 (5 bases). Germline CDR1 MNHEY, CDR2 SVGEGT. With 6 bases removed from V and 6 bases from J, the gap between germline ends came to 12 bases. The CDR3 contains 14 residues.

This clone was picked up one time. This chain links TRBV7-3 with TRBJ2-1, with 7 bases matching TRBD1. The CDR3 loop spans 16 amino acids. Trimming removed 4 bases from V and 0 bases from J; junction bases left unmatched: 6. Looked up from germline, CDR1 is SGHTA and CDR2 is FQGTGA. CDR3 DNA: TGTGCCAGCAGCTCAGGCAGGGGGAGCTCCTACAATGAGCAGTTCTTC. It translates to CASSSGRGSSYNEQFF.

The CDR3 spells CAWSVGLSGGQPQHF. In nucleotides, the CDR3 is TGTGCCTGGAGTGTAGGACTCTCGGGGGGCCAGCCCCAGCATTTT. The V gene is TRBV30, the J gene TRBJ1-5; D may be TRBD1 (6 bases). V lost 0 bases and J lost 7, with 16 bases in between. Germline V gene lookup returns CDR1 GTSNPN and CDR2 SVGIG (reference sequence). This CDR3 has 15 residues.

The chain employs TRBV6-5 and TRBJ2-1; no definite D call. The V gene lost 7 bases and the J gene lost 8 bases, with 18 bases spanning the gap. The germline CDR1 and CDR2 sequences are MNHEY and SVGAGI. This CDR3 has 14 amino acids. As DNA, the CDR3 is TGTGCCAGCACCAAAGAGGTAGCTACCGATGAGCAGTTCTTC. It encodes CASTKEVATDEQFF.

The rearrangement uses TRBV7-3 and TRBJ1-3, with D hard to call. Germline values: CDR1 SGHTA, CDR2 FQGTGA. This CDR3 comprises 16 residues. V lost 2 bases to trimming and J lost 0 bases, with 11 bases between them. Written as DNA, the CDR3 is TGTGCCAGCAGCTTAGGACCGCGCCTCTCTGGAAACACCATATATTTT. As protein: CASSLGPRLSGNTIYF.

The chain uses TRBV4-1 and TRBJ1-1, with 11 bases fitting TRBD1. J was trimmed by 4 bases and V by 1 base; bases with no gene match: 5. This CDR3 has 16 residues. Germline CDR1 and CDR2: MGHRA and YSYEKL. The CDR3 loop reads CASSQGRTGGRTEAFF. For the CDR3, the DNA is TGCGCCAGCAGCCAAGGACGGACAGGGGGCCGCACTGAAGCTTTCTTT.

The chain recombines TRBV2 with TRBJ1-1; D may be TRBD1 (6 bases). Trimming removed 6 bases from V and 3 bases from J, with 17 bases in between. The CDR3 spans 15 residues. CDR1 and CDR2 (germline): SNHLY, FYNNEI. The CDR3 region has the DNA TGTGCCAGCAGAGCGGACAGCCAGGGGTACACTGAAGCTTTCTTT. It encodes CASRADSQGYTEAFF.

The chain carries TRBV10-2 and TRBJ2-5, with 13 bases identical to TRBD2. The CDR3 is 16 amino acids. CDR1 and CDR2 from the germline V gene are WSHSY and SAAADI. V lost 6 bases to trimming and J lost 4 bases; unmatched junction nucleotides: 8. The DNA of the CDR3 is TGCGCCAGCAGCCTAGGAACTAGCGGGGGGGCAGAGACCCAGTACTTC. Its translation is CASSLGTSGGAETQYF.

The chain links TRBV5-1 to TRBJ2-5, with no clear D. V was pared by 0 bases and J by 5 bases, with 5 bases between. CDR1 is SGHRS and CDR2 is YFSETQ in the germline V gene. There are 12 residues in the CDR3. CDR3 sequence reads: CASSLEVETQYF. The CDR3 DNA reads as TGCGCCAGCAGCTTGGAGGTGGAGACCCAGTACTTC.

This sequence joins TRBV7-2 and TRBJ1-6; D unclear. This CDR3 is built from 15 residues. V was shortened by 2 bases and J by 7 bases, with 12 bases between the two germline ends. The germline V gene has CDR1 SGHTA and CDR2 FQGNSA. CDR3 amino acids: CASSLRPQGNSPLHF. The CDR3 nucleotides are TGTGCCAGCAGCTTAAGACCTCAAGGGAATTCACCCCTCCACTTT.

The V gene is TRBV5-1, the J gene TRBJ1-4; unclear D gene. Per germline, CDR1 SGHRS and CDR2 YFSETQ. This CDR3 has 16 residues. V lost 0 bases, J lost 2 bases, and 11 bases lay in between. This CDR3 is CASSLAAAGTNEKLFF. CDR3 DNA: TGCGCCAGCAGCTTGGCCGCCGCGGGGACTAATGAAAAACTGTTTTTT.

The genes are TRBV2 and TRBJ2-2, with D perhaps given as TRBD1 or TRBD2 (5 bases each). Trimming left V 5 bases short and J 3 bases short, with 10 bases between. The germline CDR1 and CDR2 sequences are SNHLY and FYNNEI. The CDR3 is 14 amino acids. The chain's CDR3 is CASSRDRYTGELFF. CDR3 DNA sequence: TGTGCCAGCAGTAGGGACCGATACACCGGGGAGCTGTTTTTT.

The chain joins TRBV27 to TRBJ2-1, with 9 bases fitting TRBD2. Trimming took 5 bases from V and 5 from J; bases not matched to a gene: 7. The CDR3 consists of 15 residues. Germline V CDR1 and CDR2: MNHEY, SMNVEV (reference sequence). In DNA, the CDR3 is TGTGCCAGCAGTGGGTGGCGGGGGGGACACAATGAGCAGTTCTTC. It is translated as CASSGWRGGHNEQFF.

The rearrangement joins TRBV21-1 to TRBJ1-2. TRBV21-1 is shown as a pseudogene. CDR3 size: 15 residues. This CDR3 is CASSKVPGRPYGYTF. CDR3 coding DNA: TGTGCCAGCAGCAAAGTTCCGGGGAGGCCCTATGGCTACACCTTC.

This clone was counted a few times. V is TRBV7-9 and J is TRBJ1-2, with 9 bases aligning to TRBD1. With 5 bases clipped from V and 8 bases from J, the junction kept 6 bases outside the gene matches. The germline V gene encodes CDR1 SEHNR and CDR2 FQNEAQ (reference sequence). CDR3 length: 13 residues. The CDR3, as DNA: TGTGCCAGCAGCAAGGACAGGGGTGGCGGCTACACCTTC. This encodes CASSKDRGGGYTF.

This clone was observed a handful of times. This chain uses TRBV13 with TRBJ2-7, with D unresolved. The germline gives CDR1 PRHDT, CDR2 FYEKMQ (reference sequence). The V and J ends lost 5 bases and 5 bases respectively, with 7 bases between them. The CDR3 extends over 11 amino acids. The DNA of the CDR3 is TGTGCCAGCAGCCTCTGGGACGAGCAGTACTTC. This translates into CASSLWDEQYF.

The chain is built from TRBV4-1 and TRBJ1-1; D remains ambiguous. There are 16 residues in the CDR3. With 0 bases removed from V and 0 bases from J, the gap between germline ends came to 11 bases. The germline gives CDR1 MGHRA, CDR2 YSYEKL. CDR3 region: CASSQETSSVNTEAFF. The CDR3 DNA reads TGCGCCAGCAGCCAAGAGACTTCCTCCGTGAACACTGAAGCTTTCTTT.

The count of this clone is one. V usage is TRBV19 and J usage is TRBJ2-3, with a weak D call TRBD2 (6 bases). V was clipped by 1 base and J by 6 bases, with 20 bases between them. This CDR3 contains 17 residues. The germline V gene has CDR1 LNHDA and CDR2 SQIVND (reference sequence). The CDR3 DNA sequence: TGTGCCAGTAGTATAGTCTCTCGACTAGTAGTTTCTGATACGCAGTATTTT. Encoded protein: CASSIVSRLVVSDTQYF. The variable domain in full, with the rest retrieved from reference TRBV19 and TRBJ2-3, is DGGITQSPKYLFRKEGQNVTLSCEQNLNHDAMYWYRQDPGQGLRLIYYSQIVNDFQKGDIAEGYSVSREKKESFPLTVTSAQKNPTAFYLCASSIVSRLVVSDTQYFGPGTRLTVL.